These 32 T cell receptor beta chains came from one sample sequenced in a study of T cells in Graves' hyperthyroidism and ophthalmopathy. Regions amplified from RNA transcripts were the TCR beta CDR3 regions. In the first-round RT-PCR of the TCR CDR3, the HTBI primer set was used. TCRdb reanalysed the multiplex PCR reads using MiXCR and keeps one entry per CDR3 protein. The sample records approximately 400,000 distinct CDR3 sequences, approximately 15% being singletons. Sequenced sample: blood. These receptor sequences come from a man younger than 40 with Graves' hyperthyroidism that later progressed to Graves' ophthalmopathy.

This clonotype showed up many times. The rearrangement links TRBV14 to TRBJ2-3, with 8 bases that match TRBD2. The germline V gene has CDR1 SGHDN and CDR2 FVKESK. This CDR3 has 16 residues. Losses at the gene ends were 4 bases for V and 2 bases for J; bases not matched to a gene: 8. As DNA, the CDR3 is TGTGCCAGCAGCCCAGTGGCGGGGGGTTACACAGATACGCAGTATTTT. Its protein is CASSPVAGGYTDTQYF.

This chain connects TRBV6-1 to TRBJ2-1; D unresolved. Trimming removed 5 bases from V and 7 bases from J, with 9 bases in between. This CDR3 is built from 12 residues. Germline CDR1 MNHNS, CDR2 SASEGT. CDR3 sequence reads: CASSPNSNEQFF. DNA of the CDR3: TGTGCCAGCAGTCCGAACTCAAATGAGCAGTTCTTC.

V and J are TRBV5-1 and TRBJ2-5; the match to TRBD1 covers 12 bases. Losses at the gene ends were 4 bases for V and 1 base for J; bases not matched to a gene: 5. The CDR3 runs 16 residues. Germline CDR1 reads SGHRS; CDR2 reads YFSETQ. For the CDR3, the DNA is TGCGCCAGCAGCCTGGGGACAGGGGGCGGCCAAGAGACCCAGTACTTC. This translates into CASSLGTGGGQETQYF.

This clonotype has only a few counts. The genes are TRBV18 and TRBJ1-2; D unresolved. With 0 bases removed from V and 0 bases from J, the gap between germline ends came to 8 bases. The germline CDR1 and CDR2 sequences are KGHSH and LQKENI. This CDR3 has 15 residues. CDR3 coding DNA: TGTGCCAGCTCACCACCGAACAAATCTAACTATGGCTACACCTTC. Translating it yields CASSPPNKSNYGYTF.

This clonotype came up many times. The gene calls are TRBV28 and TRBJ1-1, with D unresolved. CDR3 size: 15 residues. Trimming cost V 4 bases and J 6 bases, with 18 bases left between them. Looked up from germline, CDR1 is MDHEN and CDR2 is SYDVKM. Written as DNA, the CDR3 is TGTGCCAGCAGTTCGCTACTGGGGAATCGTTCTGAAGCTTTCTTT. It translates to CASSSLLGNRSEAFF.

This rearrangement joins TRBV3-1 to TRBJ2-7, with D perhaps being TRBD1 or TRBD2 (6 bases each). V lost 4 bases and J 5 bases, leaving 15 bases between the germline ends. Per the germline V gene, CDR1 is LGHDT and CDR2 is YNNKEL (reference sequence). The CDR3 loop spans 14 amino acids. The CDR3 DNA follows: TGTGCCAGCAGCCTCTATGTCGGGGGCGACGAGCAGTACTTC. Translation gives CASSLYVGGDEQYF.

This clonotype was seen many times. This chain connects TRBV7-6 to TRBJ2-1; 9 positions match TRBD2. The V gene's germline CDR1 is SGHVS and CDR2 FNYEAQ. The J segment lost 13 bases and the V segment lost 0 bases, leaving 13 bases of the junction unmatched. This CDR3 contains 16 residues. The CDR3 reads CASSLARGSGGPSQFF. DNA of the CDR3: TGTGCCAGCAGCTTAGCGAGGGGTAGCGGGGGACCCTCCCAGTTCTTC. The variable domain in full, with the rest retrieved from reference TRBV7-6 and TRBJ2-1, is GAGVSQSPRYKVTKRGQDVALRCDPISGHVSLYWYRQALGQGPEFLTYFNYEAQQDKSGLPNDRFSAERPEGSISTLTIQRTEQRDSAMYRCASSLARGSGGPSQFFGPGTRLTVL.

A word on this clonotype: A much larger clone differs from this one at a single base, so this may be a read error. The J gene is TRBJ2-7, the V gene TRBV28; perhaps D is TRBD1 or TRBD2 (7 bases each). This CDR3 is 14 amino acids long. The V gene lost 5 bases and the J gene lost 5 bases, with 16 bases spanning the gap. CDR1 is MDHEN, CDR2 SYDVKM, per germline. The CDR3 reads CASSGGDSPHEQYF. The CDR3 DNA follows: TGTGCCAGCAGTGGGGGGGACAGTCCCCACGAGCAGTACTTC.

This clonotype was observed at least ten times. The CDR3, as DNA: TGTGCCAGCAGTTTATTTTCCCAGGCTACAGATACGCAGTATTTT. It yields the protein CASSLFSQATDTQYF. This chain links TRBV27 with TRBJ2-3; D is unclear. The CDR3 consists of 15 residues. V lost 1 base, J lost 3 bases, and 11 bases lay in between. The V gene's germline CDR1 is MNHEY and CDR2 SMNVEV (reference sequence).

The V and J genes are TRBV5-6 and TRBJ2-1; TRBD1 agrees at 12 bases. The ends lost 2 bases at V and 9 bases at J; junction bases unmatched: 6. This CDR3 is 15 amino acids long. The germline CDR1 and CDR2 sequences are SGHDT and YYEEEE. CDR3 in amino acids: CASSLAGTGGSEQFF. The CDR3 DNA sequence: TGTGCCAGCAGCTTAGCCGGGACAGGGGGCTCTGAGCAGTTCTTC.

This clonotype appeared many times. This chain links TRBV7-9 with TRBJ2-7; D possibly corresponds to TRBD2 (5 bases). The germline V and J ends were trimmed by 2 bases and 0 bases, with 17 bases remaining between them. The CDR3 loop spans 17 amino acids. In germline, CDR1 is SEHNR, CDR2 FQNEAQ (reference sequence). In nucleotides, the CDR3 is TGTGCCAGCAGCTTATCGGCAGTCACTACTAGCTCCTACGAGCAGTACTTC. Its protein is CASSLSAVTTSSYEQYF. Drawing the rest from reference TRBV7-9 and TRBJ2-7, the complete variable domain is DTGVSQNPRHKITKRGQNVTFRCDPISEHNRLYWYRQTLGQGPEFLTYFQNEAQLEKSRLLSDRFSAERPKGSFSTLEIQRTEQGDSAMYLCASSLSAVTTSSYEQYFGPGTRLTVT.

V and J are TRBV5-4 and TRBJ2-5; no reliable D call. With 7 bases removed from V and 5 bases from J, the gap between germline ends came to 0 bases. CDR1 is SGHNT, CDR2 YYREEE, per germline (reference sequence). The CDR3 has 8 amino acids. CDR3 in amino acids: CASETQYF. CDR3 coding DNA: TGTGCCAGCGAGACCCAGTACTTC.

This clonotype was seen a few times. This chain links TRBV5-1 with TRBJ1-2; TRBD1 agrees at 9 bases. Germline loops: CDR1 SGHRS, CDR2 YFSETQ. The CDR3 is made up of 15 amino acids. Losses at the gene ends were 3 bases for V and 7 bases for J; bases not matched to a gene: 10. CDR3 amino acids: CASSYGPGQGFGYTF. DNA of the CDR3: TGCGCCAGCAGCTATGGGCCGGGACAGGGATTTGGCTACACCTTC.

V is TRBV6-1 and J is TRBJ1-1; 9 bases agree with TRBD1. From germline, CDR1 is MNHNS and CDR2 SASEGT. After removal of 5 bases from V and 5 bases from J, the junction contained 12 bases not matched to a gene. The CDR3 contains 16 residues. DNA of the CDR3: TGTGCCAGCAGTACGGGACAGGGTACCCTTGGGACTGAAGCTTTCTTT. Its protein is CASSTGQGTLGTEAFF.

This clonotype was seen ten or more times. This rearrangement joins TRBV18 to TRBJ2-7, with a possible D match to TRBD1 (5 bases). Germline V lookup: CDR1 KGHSH, CDR2 LQKENI. CDR3 size: 14 residues. The V and J ends lost 2 bases and 3 bases respectively, with 11 bases between them. The CDR3 spells CASSPGRVGYEQYF. The CDR3 coding sequence is TGTGCCAGCTCACCAGGCAGGGTTGGCTACGAGCAGTACTTC.

This clonotype has just a few counts. The chain is built from TRBV7-6 and TRBJ1-5; D remains ambiguous. CDR1 and CDR2 from the germline V gene are SGHVS and FNYEAQ. V was trimmed by 5 bases and J by 0 bases, leaving 11 bases between them. CDR3 length equals 15 residues. In nucleotides, the CDR3 is TGTGCCAGCAGCCCCGAACCTTATAGCAATCAGCCCCAGCATTTT. Its translation is CASSPEPYSNQPQHF.

The sample holds many counts of this clonotype. The rearrangement joins TRBV18 to TRBJ1-4; D is perhaps TRBD1 (5 bases). The V gene lost 1 base and the J gene lost 5 bases, with 11 bases spanning the gap. Germline V gene data show CDR1 as KGHSH and CDR2 as LQKENI. The CDR3 totals 15 residues. CDR3 coding DNA: TGTGCCAGCTCACCACAGGCAGGGTCGAATGAAAAACTGTTTTTT. The encoded protein is CASSPQAGSNEKLFF.

This rearrangement joins TRBV29-1 to TRBJ2-5, with 7 bases lining up with TRBD1. CDR3 length: 14 amino acids. Germline-derived CDR1 and CDR2 are SQVTM and ANQGSEA. Losses at the gene ends were 7 bases for V and 5 bases for J; bases not matched to a gene: 13. The CDR3 DNA reads TGCAGCGGAGGACAGGCGAACCTGGGGGAGACCCAGTACTTC. This sequence encodes CSGGQANLGETQYF.

This clonotype was recorded at least ten times. The chain is built from TRBV24-1 and TRBJ2-1; TRBD1 matches at 9 bases. With V trimmed by 0 bases and J by 6 bases, 2 bases remained unmatched. The germline CDR1 and CDR2 sequences are KGHDR and SFDVKD. The CDR3 runs to 15 residues. The CDR3 region is CATSDLTGGSNEQFF. The CDR3 coding sequence is TGTGCCACCAGTGATTTGACAGGGGGCTCCAATGAGCAGTTCTTC.

The chain recombines TRBV4-1 with TRBJ2-3; D gene ambiguous. The length of the CDR3 is 14 residues. V shed 1 base and J shed 2 bases, with 7 bases lying between them. Per germline, CDR1 MGHRA and CDR2 YSYEKL. CDR3 region: CASSQAEFTDTQYF. The CDR3 DNA is TGCGCCAGCAGCCAAGCCGAGTTCACAGATACGCAGTATTTT.

This clonotype was counted between two and nine times. The chain couples TRBV7-2 to TRBJ2-3; D assignment may be TRBD1 or TRBD2 (6 bases each). The CDR3 consists of 16 residues. V lost 4 bases to trimming and J lost 0 bases, with 14 bases between them. Germline assignment: CDR1 SGHTA and CDR2 FQGNSA. The CDR3 DNA follows: TGTGCCAGCAGCTGGCAGCAAGGGGGGAGCACAGATACGCAGTATTTT. It is translated as CASSWQQGGSTDTQYF.

The chain couples TRBV20-1 to TRBJ1-5, with a tentative D call TRBD1 (5 bases). V was pared by 6 bases and J by 0 bases, with 12 bases between. The germline V gene encodes CDR1 DFQATT and CDR2 SNEGSKA (reference sequence). This CDR3 region has 14 residues. In DNA, the CDR3 is TGCAGTGCGGCAGGGAGGGCTAGCAATCAGCCCCAGCATTTT. This sequence encodes CSAAGRASNQPQHF.

This clonotype turned up a few times. The V gene is TRBV5-6, the J gene TRBJ1-2; D gene unclear. Germline V gene lookup returns CDR1 SGHDT and CDR2 YYEEEE. V lost 3 bases to trimming and J lost 2 bases, with 11 bases between them. The CDR3 runs 14 residues. As DNA, the CDR3 is TGTGCCAGCAGCTCCACAGCAATAAACTATGGCTACACCTTC. Translation gives CASSSTAINYGYTF.

This clonotype was found many times. CDR3 residues: CASSRQAGQPQHF. CDR3 DNA: TGTGCCAGCAGCCGACAGGCGGGGCAGCCCCAGCATTTT. V and J are TRBV7-9 and TRBJ1-5; possibly TRBD1 for D (6 bases). V lost 5 bases, J lost 7 bases, and 12 bases lay in between. In germline, CDR1 is SEHNR, CDR2 FQNEAQ (reference sequence). This CDR3 has 13 residues.

The chain links TRBV29-1 to TRBJ2-3, with TRBD2 identical over 10 bases. Germline CDR1 is SQVTM and CDR2 is ANQGSEA. The CDR3 contains 17 residues. With 8 bases clipped from V and 0 bases from J, the junction kept 14 bases outside the gene matches. CDR3: CSLSRLAGESSTDTQYF. For the CDR3, the DNA is TGCAGCCTCAGTAGGCTAGCGGGGGAGTCTAGCACAGATACGCAGTATTTT.

This clonotype was detected ten times or more. The rearrangement joins TRBV11-3 to TRBJ2-7; D is uncertain. The CDR3 sequence is 14 residues long. V was shortened by 0 bases and J by 4 bases, with 10 bases between the two germline ends. CDR1 and CDR2 (germline): SGHNT, YENEEA. As DNA, the CDR3 is TGTGCCAGCAGCTTAGACAGTAGGGATTACGAGCAGTACTTC. The encoded protein is CASSLDSRDYEQYF.

The chain recombines TRBV28 with TRBJ2-3, with D possibly being TRBD2 (6 bases). Germline CDR1 is MDHEN and CDR2 is SYDVKM. Deletions cut 1 base from V and 4 bases from J, with 9 bases between. The CDR3 runs 14 residues. The CDR3 is CASSLSEGPDTQYF. The DNA for the CDR3 is TGTGCCAGCAGTTTATCGGAGGGGCCAGATACGCAGTATTTT.

Worth noting for this clonotype: A clone one base away is much larger, so this may be a read error. The chain has TRBV5-1 and TRBJ1-1, with no clear D. Germline CDR1 and CDR2: SGHRS and YFSETQ. The CDR3 has 16 amino acids. CDR3 in DNA: TGCGCCAGCAGCTTGGGGGGTTCAATGGCGAACACTGAAGCTCTCTTT. Translation: CASSLGGSMANTEALF.

In its sample, this clonotype was seen many times. V and J are TRBV3-1 and TRBJ2-5, with a possible D match to TRBD2 (6 bases). Germline-derived CDR1 and CDR2 are LGHDT and YNNKEL (reference sequence). The CDR3 totals 14 residues. V was cut by 1 base and J by 5 bases, with 11 bases left in between. Here the CDR3 DNA reads TGTGCCAGCAGCCAAGTCGGTGGGGGGGAGACCCAGTACTTC. Translating it yields CASSQVGGGETQYF.

This clonotype has ten or more counts. The chain links TRBV3-1 to TRBJ1-4; unclear D gene. The CDR3 totals 14 residues. V was shortened by 3 bases and J by 0 bases, with 5 bases between the two germline ends. CDR1 and CDR2 from the germline V gene are LGHDT and YNNKEL (reference sequence). The CDR3 is CASSQATTNEKLFF. DNA of the CDR3: TGTGCCAGCAGCCAGGCTACAACTAATGAAAAACTGTTTTTT. Full variable domain (remainder filled in from reference TRBV3-1 and TRBJ1-4): DTAVSQTPKYLVTQMGNDKSIKCEQNLGHDTMYWYKQDSKKFLKIMFSYNNKELIINETVPNRFSPKSPDKAHLNLHINSLELGDSAVYFCASSQATTNEKLFFGSGTQLSVL.

This clonotype has ten or more counts. This sequence joins TRBV20-1 and TRBJ1-2; 7 bases fit TRBD1. The CDR3 runs to 11 residues. Trimming took 8 bases from V and 8 from J; bases not matched to a gene: 8. Germline V gives CDR1 DFQATT, CDR2 SNEGSKA (reference sequence). CDR3 DNA sequence: TGCAGTACTAAGGGGGCGTGGGGCTACACCTTC. The encoded protein is CSTKGAWGYTF.

The rearrangement uses TRBV5-1 and TRBJ2-2; 7 bases are shared with TRBD2. The CDR3 totals 15 residues. V trimming: 0 bases; J trimming: 5 bases; junction bases outside the gene matches: 4. Germline loops: CDR1 SGHRS, CDR2 YFSETQ. The CDR3 sequence is CASSLDSRGTGELFF. The CDR3 DNA sequence: TGCGCCAGCAGCTTGGACTCGCGGGGGACCGGGGAGCTGTTTTTT.